A selection of T cell receptor beta chains follows, all from one sample in a study of identical twins. TCRdb recomputed calls from the 5' RACE reads with MiXCR, one row per CDR3 protein. This repertoire shows hundreds of thousands of distinct CDR3 sequences, 8% to 9.5% found once; its top ten account for roughly 7%. These data were also filed under a second study, of yellow fever vaccine responses in identical twins.

Source material: CD8+ T cells sorted from blood. The origin of the receptors is a woman aged 18-35 years in good health. CDR3s include the opening cysteine and the closing phenylalanine or tryptophan. D genes are given only for firm matches. Some rows have no size entry. The others give once, few or many, or a class for an expanded clone.

TRBD1,TRBJ2-2,TRBV29-1,few,TGCAGCGCCGGGACAGGGAACACCGGGGAGCTGTTTTTT,CSAGTGNTGELFF
.,TRBJ2-3,TRBV15,few,TGTGCCACCAGCAGAGATAGCCTGGCAGATACGCAGTATTTT,CATSRDSLADTQYF
.,TRBJ2-1,TRBV7-6,.,TGTGCCAGCAGCTTAGACCCCGGAGTAAACAATGAGCAGTTCTTC,CASSLDPGVNNEQFF
TRBD2,TRBJ2-7,TRBV5-6,few,TGTGCCAGCAGCTTGGGGTTAAGCGGGAGGGTCAACGAGCAGTACTTC,CASSLGLSGRVNEQYF
TRBD2,TRBJ2-3,TRBV5-1,few,TGCGCCAGAGACCCCGGGACTAGCGGTACAGATACGCAGTATTTT,CARDPGTSGTDTQYF
.,TRBJ2-5,TRBV9,few,TGTGCCAGCAGCGTAGGCGCAGGGAAAGAGACCCAGTACTTC,CASSVGAGKETQYF
TRBD2,TRBJ2-1,TRBV11-2,few,TGTGCCAGCAGCCTTCCCCTCAGCGGGGAAAGCTCCTACAATGAGCAGTTCTTC,CASSLPLSGESSYNEQFF
TRBD2,TRBJ2-5,TRBV12-3/TRBV12-4,.,TGTGCCAGCAGTCCGCGACTAGCGGGAGAGGAGGAGACCCAGTACTTC,CASSPRLAGEEETQYF
.,TRBJ2-7,TRBV27,.,TGTGCCAGCAGTTCGTTTCAGGGTGACGAGCAGTACTTC,CASSSFQGDEQYF
.,TRBJ2-7,TRBV4-1,many,TGCGCCAGCAGCCAAGGGGTCGGCGACGAGCAGTACTTC,CASSQGVGDEQYF
TRBD2,TRBJ2-7,TRBV27,.,TGTGCCAGCAGGTTAAGCGGGGGGGTTCACGTTCCGACCTACGAGCAGTACTTC,CASRLSGGVHVPTYEQYF
TRBD2,TRBJ2-7,TRBV11-2,few,TGTGCCAGCAGCTTTACTTGGCGGGGGGGCTCCTACGAGCAGTACTTC,CASSFTWRGGSYEQYF
.,TRBJ2-7,TRBV29-1,.,TGCAGCGTTGAGGGTAGGGGTAACGAGCAGTACTTC,CSVEGRGNEQYF
.,TRBJ2-7,TRBV5-1,few,TGCGCCAGCAGCCACGGGGGGCCCTACGAGCAGTACTTC,CASSHGGPYEQYF
TRBD1,TRBJ2-1,TRBV5-6,many,TGTGCAACCACCTTGGGAGCAGGGGGCAGCTCCTACAATGAGCAGTTCTTC,CATTLGAGGSSYNEQFF
TRBD1,TRBJ1-2,TRBV20-1,many,TGCAGTGCTAGAGTCCCGGACAGGACTACTTATGGCTACACCTTC,CSARVPDRTTYGYTF
.,TRBJ2-7,TRBV7-9,many,TGTGCCAGCAGCCGGTACAGGGAAGGGGACCACGAGCAGTACTTC,CASSRYREGDHEQYF
TRBD1,TRBJ1-2,TRBV12-3/TRBV12-4,many,TGTGCCAGCAGTCACGGGCCAGGGGGCAACTATGGCTACACCTTC,CASSHGPGGNYGYTF
TRBD1,TRBJ1-5,TRBV2,.,TGTGCCAGCACTCCGGGACAGACCAATCAGCCCCAGCATTTT,CASTPGQTNQPQHF
.,TRBJ2-7,TRBV6-2/TRBV6-3,many,TGTGCCAGCAGTCATACATACGAGCAGTACTTC,CASSHTYEQYF
.,TRBJ2-5,TRBV3-1,once,TGTGCCAGCAGCCCAGGAGGGACCTCGTGGGAGACCCAGTACTTC,CASSPGGTSWETQYF
TRBD2,TRBJ2-1,TRBV11-2,few,TGTGCCAGCACCGGGGGGGCCGACCGGGGCAATGGGCAGTTCTTC,CASTGGADRGNGQFF
TRBD1,TRBJ2-1,TRBV20-1,few,TGCAGTGCAAGCAGGGGGAGAGGCGCCTACAATGAGCAGTTCTTC,CSASRGRGAYNEQFF
.,TRBJ2-7,TRBV29-1,few,TGCAGCGTTGAAGGGCAGCTCGGGACGTCCTACGAGCAGTACTTC,CSVEGQLGTSYEQYF
.,TRBJ2-1,TRBV4-3,few,TGCGCCAGCAGCCAAGAGGCGGGAACCCTAATCGAGCAGTTCTTC,CASSQEAGTLIEQFF
TRBD2,TRBJ2-3,TRBV2,many,TGTGCCAGCAGACCGACTAGCGGGGCCCCAGATACGCAGTATTTT,CASRPTSGAPDTQYF
TRBD2,TRBJ2-1,TRBV6-4,.,TGTGCCAGCAGTGACACCTGGACTAGCGCCTACAATGAGCAGTTCTTC,CASSDTWTSAYNEQFF
TRBD2,TRBJ2-7,TRBV7-2,few,TGTGCCAGCACCGTCAAAGCGGGGCTCTCCTACGAGCAGTACTTC,CASTVKAGLSYEQYF
TRBD1,TRBJ2-7,TRBV27,.,TGTGCCAGCAGTCCGGGACAGGGGTTACACGAGCAGTACTTC,CASSPGQGLHEQYF
.,TRBJ2-2,TRBV18,many,TGTGCCAGCTCACAGGACAACACCGGGGAGCTGTTTTTT,CASSQDNTGELFF
TRBD1,TRBJ2-2,TRBV12-3/TRBV12-4,many,TGTGCCAGCAGTTTCCGGACAGGGGGCACCGGGGAGCTGTTTTTT,CASSFRTGGTGELFF
.,TRBJ2-3,TRBV20-1,many,TGCAGTGCTAGAGTTTGGGGGAGTAGCACAGATACGCAGTATTTT,CSARVWGSSTDTQYF
.,TRBJ2-7,TRBV7-9,few,TGTGCCAGCAGCTTCCCCGGGAGTTCTCACGAGCAGTACTTC,CASSFPGSSHEQYF
.,TRBJ1-1,TRBV4-3,few,TGCGCCAGCAGCCAAGATACAGGGTTAGTTTCTGAAGCTTTCTTT,CASSQDTGLVSEAFF
.,TRBJ2-1,TRBV10-3,many,TGTGCCATCAGTGTAGAGGACAAGCCCTACAATGAGCAGTTCTTC,CAISVEDKPYNEQFF
TRBD1,TRBJ1-5,TRBV15,.,TGTGCCACCAGCCCTCGGACAGGGATGAGCAATCAGCCCCAGCATTTT,CATSPRTGMSNQPQHF
.,TRBJ2-2,TRBV6-4,many,TGTGCCAGCAGTGACTCGGACGGCACCGGGGAGCTGTTTTTT,CASSDSDGTGELFF
TRBD2,TRBJ2-2,TRBV6-2/TRBV6-3,many,TGTGCCAGCAGCTCCGCGGGGGGGCATACCGGGGAGCTGTTTTTT,CASSSAGGHTGELFF
TRBD1,TRBJ1-2,TRBV14,few,TGTGCCAGCAGCCAAGGGACAGGGGTTGGCTACACCTTC,CASSQGTGVGYTF
.,TRBJ2-5,TRBV6-1,.,TGTGCCAGCAGCTCAGGACGGAACCAAGAGACCCAGTACTTC,CASSSGRNQETQYF
TRBD1,TRBJ2-4,TRBV6-2/TRBV6-3,.,TGTGCCAGCAGTCCGGACAGGGGGCTTGCAAACATTCAGTACTTC,CASSPDRGLANIQYF
TRBD1,TRBJ2-3,TRBV20-1,.,TGCAGTGCTAGAGATAGGGACAGGGAGAGCACAGATACGCAGTATTTT,CSARDRDRESTDTQYF
.,TRBJ2-4,TRBV7-2,many,TGTGCCAGCAGCTTGGGGTATGTGGGGACAAACATTCAGTACTTC,CASSLGYVGTNIQYF
.,TRBJ2-7,TRBV28,many,TGTGCCAGCTGCTCAGGGGTGTTCTACGAGCAGTACTTC,CASCSGVFYEQYF
TRBD2,TRBJ2-1,TRBV6-2/TRBV6-3,.,TGTGCCAGCAGTTTGGGACTAGCGGAAAACAATGAGCAGTTCTTC,CASSLGLAENNEQFF
TRBD2,TRBJ2-1,TRBV12-3/TRBV12-4,.,TGTACCAGCAGTTTAGCCCGGCTAGCGGGATTGGCGATACCCGATGAGCAGTTCTTC,CTSSLARLAGLAIPDEQFF
TRBD1,TRBJ1-2,TRBV3-1,once,TGTGCCAGCAGCTACACCGGGACAGGGGTTTATGGCTACACCTTC,CASSYTGTGVYGYTF
TRBD2,TRBJ2-5,TRBV19,.,TGTGCCAGTAGCTCCGGACTAGCGTGGTTGGAGACCCAGTACTTC,CASSSGLAWLETQYF
TRBD1,TRBJ2-7,TRBV30,.,TGTGCCTGCCGGGACAGGGGCTCCTACGAGCAGTACTTC,CACRDRGSYEQYF
TRBD1,TRBJ2-2,TRBV29-1,.,TGCAGCGTTGAGAACGGGGACAGAAACACCGGGGAGCTGTTTTTT,CSVENGDRNTGELFF